This TCR beta chain was identified in a study of T cell responses to AZD1222 COVID-19 vaccine. A note on this clone: As yet, its antigen is unknown.

CDR1 MDHEN and CDR2 SYDVKM come from the germline V gene. This CDR3 is built from 16 residues. V trimming: 6 bases; J trimming: 0 bases; junction bases outside the gene matches: 8. Only in-frame clones appear in the TCRdb table, and some are missing; sequencing was by immunoSEQ multiplex PCR. The sample contains 150,000 to 200,000 clones, around 90% of which appear only once. Study-wide points: Close to half of spike-specific TCRs reportedly recognize unmutated variant regions. Clonal diversity was possibly underestimated, and white British individuals and females predominated among donors. The study found Spike-specific TCR breadth and depth rose after two AZD1222 doses.

The TCR comes from an adult who received the AZD1222 COVID-19 vaccine. The chain is built from TRBV28 and TRBJ1-5, with 7 bases identical to TRBD1. The input for sequencing was peripheral blood, taken 28 days after the second AZD1222 dose. The CDR3 protein is CASSPHRGISNQPQHF. The CDR3 DNA is TGTGCCAGCAGCCCGCACAGGGGAATTAGCAATCAGCCCCAGCATTTT.